The 20 T cell receptor beta chains presented below share a single source sample, sequenced in a study of cytomegalovirus exposure and HLA in healthy donors. PCR amplification relied on 60 Vbeta primers (plus 13 Jbeta primers). Method: immunoSEQ multiplex PCR; TCRdb's copy keeps in-frame clones and lacks some. The profile shows roughly 190,000 clones, approximately 59% of them singletons. Source material: PBMCs. Receptors originate from a man between 35 and 55 years old in good health and CMV-seronegative.

The rearrangement links TRBV29-1 to TRBJ2-7; possible D gene TRBD1, 5 bases. V lost 7 bases and J lost 0, with 10 bases in between. This CDR3 has 12 amino acids. Germline V CDR1 and CDR2: SQVTM, ANQGSEA. The CDR3, as DNA: TGCAGCGCTACAGGAAGCTCCTACGAGCAGTACTTC. Its protein is CSATGSSYEQYF.

The chain employs TRBV30 and TRBJ1-3, with TRBD1 matching 9 bases. Germline V gives CDR1 GTSNPN, CDR2 SVGIG (reference sequence). With V trimmed by 1 base and J by 7 bases, 5 bases remained unmatched. The CDR3 runs to 14 residues. CDR3 sequence reads: CAWSGDREGNTIYF. DNA of the CDR3: TGTGCCTGGAGTGGGGACAGGGAGGGTAACACCATATATTTT.

There are a few counts of this clone. This chain connects TRBV21-1 to TRBJ2-7; the listed D gene, TRBD2, was not tested against the DNA. TRBV21-1 is a pseudogene. The CDR3 is 17 amino acids. CDR3 sequence: CASSMRLAGGLPTIQYF. As DNA, the CDR3 is TGTGCCAGCAGCATGCGACTAGCGGGAGGATTACCTACGATCCAGTACTTC.

The chain recombines TRBV29-1 with TRBJ2-7; 12 nucleotides align to TRBD2. Germline CDR1 is SQVTM and CDR2 is ANQGSEA. The CDR3 is 16 residues long. The ends lost 5 bases at V and 2 bases at J; junction bases unmatched: 10. The CDR3 DNA reads TGCAGCGTTAGGCTAGCGGGGGGGATTAGCGCCTACGAGCAGTACTTC. Translation gives CSVRLAGGISAYEQYF.

This clone was detected only once. The chain carries TRBV7-2 and TRBJ2-7; possibly TRBD2 for D (5 bases). The CDR3 has 15 amino acids. The V gene's germline CDR1 is SGHTA and CDR2 FQGNSA. With 5 bases removed from V and 2 bases from J, the gap between germline ends came to 16 bases. As DNA, the CDR3 is TGTGCCAGCAGCCAGGATCGGGGAGCCACCTACGAGCAGTACTTC. Its translation: CASSQDRGATYEQYF.

The rearrangement joins TRBV18 to TRBJ1-2, with D maybe TRBD1 (5 bases). Germline loops: CDR1 KGHSH, CDR2 LQKENI. V lost 3 bases and J lost 1, with 9 bases in between. The CDR3 loop spans 14 amino acids. The CDR3 nucleotides are TGTGCCAGCTCACCCAGCGGGGGTAACTATGGCTACACCTTC. Translating gives CASSPSGGNYGYTF.

This sequence joins TRBV30 and TRBJ1-6; the D gene is possibly TRBD1 (5 bases). The CDR3 is made up of 16 amino acids. The ends were cut back, 2 bases at V and 6 bases at J, with 17 bases in the middle. Germline V CDR1 and CDR2: GTSNPN, SVGIG (reference sequence). CDR3 protein: CAWSTPGVTANSPLHF. For the CDR3, the DNA is TGTGCCTGGAGTACCCCGGGGGTGACTGCTAATTCACCCCTCCACTTT.

This clone occurred a few times. This rearrangement joins TRBV25-1 to TRBJ2-7, with D maybe TRBD2 (7 bases). Germline values: CDR1 MGHDK, CDR2 SYGVNS. V gave up 8 bases and J gave up 1 base, with 15 bases separating them. The CDR3 sequence is 14 residues long. CDR3 DNA: TGTGCCAGCGCCGCCCGGGGGGCGTCCTACGAGCAGTACTTC. This sequence encodes CASAARGASYEQYF.

The chain joins TRBV5-1 to TRBJ2-7, with 8 bases aligning to TRBD2. The CDR3 consists of 16 residues. Germline V lookup: CDR1 SGHRS, CDR2 YFSETQ. V gave up 4 bases and J gave up 7 bases; unmatched junction bases: 16. The CDR3 DNA sequence: TGCGCCAGCAGCCTCTCCGGGGGAGCGGGAGCTCAGGAGCAGTACTTC. It codes for CASSLSGGAGAQEQYF. Full variable domain (remainder filled in from reference TRBV5-1 and TRBJ2-7): KAGVTQTPRYLIKTRGQQVTLSCSPISGHRSVSWYQQTPGQGLQFLFEYFSETQRNKGNFPGRFSGRQFSNSRSEMNVSTLELGDSALYLCASSLSGGAGAQEQYFGPGTRLTVT.

The chain recombines TRBV9 with TRBJ2-3; a weak D match, TRBD2 (6 bases). V was trimmed by 3 bases and J by 2 bases, leaving 13 bases between them. From germline, CDR1 is SGDLS and CDR2 YYNGEE. This CDR3 has 15 residues. CDR3 amino acids: CASSAGVRDTDTQYF. As DNA, the CDR3 is TGTGCCAGCAGCGCGGGGGTTCGGGACACAGATACGCAGTATTTT.

This chain uses TRBV13 with TRBJ2-5; TRBD1 might be the D (6 bases). The CDR3 length is 13 residues. The germline V gene encodes CDR1 PRHDT and CDR2 FYEKMQ (reference sequence). V lost 8 bases and J lost 4, with 14 bases in between. In nucleotides, the CDR3 is TGTGCCAGCGCCCGGGACAAAATAGAGACCCAGTACTTC. Residues: CASARDKIETQYF.

This clone was counted between two and nine times. The V call is TRBV6-1, the J call TRBJ2-7; D gene ambiguous. The V gene's germline CDR1 is MNHNS and CDR2 SASEGT. Between the trimmed V and J ends, which lost 1 base and 3 bases, there was a span of 10 bases. The CDR3 spans 14 residues. The DNA of the CDR3 is TGTGCCAGCAGTGAAGGTTGGCTTCTCTACGAGCAGTACTTC. Translated: CASSEGWLLYEQYF.

This clone was found a few times. The sample has other DNA sequences that encode this CDR3 too. The genes are TRBV5-1 and TRBJ2-2; D is ambiguous. Trimming pared 0 bases from V and 2 bases from J, leaving 5 bases between. Germline CDR1 is SGHRS and CDR2 is YFSETQ. This CDR3 has 14 residues. DNA for the CDR3: TGCGCCAGCAGCTTGGGGCTCAACACCGGGGAGCTGTTTTTT. It is translated as CASSLGLNTGELFF.

A remark on this clone: This sample also contains other DNA sequences that code for the same CDR3. The rearrangement joins TRBV19 to TRBJ1-5; D gene unclear. Germline CDR1 LNHDA, CDR2 SQIVND (reference sequence). V was clipped by 6 bases and J by 2 bases, with 8 bases between them. The CDR3 runs 13 residues. The CDR3 sequence is CASRGEGNQPQHF. CDR3 bases: TGTGCCAGTAGGGGAGAGGGCAATCAGCCCCAGCATTTT.

CDR3 loop: CASSPGSKSEQYF. The CDR3 DNA sequence: TGTGCCAGCTCACCCGGGTCAAAGTCCGAGCAGTACTTC. V gene TRBV18 combines with J gene TRBJ2-7, with D uncertain. Trimming pared 3 bases from V and 6 bases from J, leaving 12 bases between. The CDR3 is 13 residues long. Germline-derived CDR1 and CDR2 are KGHSH and LQKENI.

Of note for this clone: The germline gene is not matched at one end of the junction; a read error may be the cause. The DNA of the CDR3 is TGTTCCAGCAGCCAAAGGACAGGGACCAACACTGAAGCTTTCTTT. Its translation is CSSSQRTGTNTEAFF. The chain joins TRBV7-9 to TRBJ1-1; TRBD1 matches 8 bases. This CDR3 has 15 residues. Germline CDR1 is SEHNR and CDR2 is FQNEAQ (reference sequence).

This sequence joins TRBV13 and TRBJ2-3, with 11 bases lining up with TRBD2. With 4 bases clipped from V and 1 base from J, the junction kept 10 bases outside the gene matches. The CDR3 runs 18 residues. Germline assignment: CDR1 PRHDT and CDR2 FYEKMQ (reference sequence). CDR3 in DNA: TGTGCCAGCAGCTCCGGGACTAGCGGATGGGGCCGCACAGATACGCAGTATTTT. Its protein is CASSSGTSGWGRTDTQYF. Together with reference TRBV13 and TRBJ2-3, the CDR3 gives the full variable domain: AAGVIQSPRHLIKEKRETATLKCYPIPRHDTVYWYQQGPGQDPQFLISFYEKMQSDKGSIPDRFSAQQFSDYHSELNMSSLELGDSALYFCASSSGTSGWGRTDTQYFGPGTRLTVL.

The chain employs TRBV19 and TRBJ2-3; TRBD1 aligns across 9 bases. Germline CDR1 LNHDA, CDR2 SQIVND (reference sequence). The CDR3 extends over 16 amino acids. After removal of 5 bases from V and 2 bases from J, the junction contained 8 bases not matched to a gene. CDR3 DNA: TGTGCCAGTAGTGGCATCAGGACAGGGGACACAGATACGCAGTATTTT. It codes for CASSGIRTGDTDTQYF. The full variable domain, completed using reference TRBV19 and TRBJ2-3, is DGGITQSPKYLFRKEGQNVTLSCEQNLNHDAMYWYRQDPGQGLRLIYYSQIVNDFQKGDIAEGYSVSREKKESFPLTVTSAQKNPTAFYLCASSGIRTGDTDTQYFGPGTRLTVL.

As DNA, the CDR3 is TGCGCCAGCAGCCCGGGACAGACGCTCTCTGGAAACACCATATATTTT. Protein product: CASSPGQTLSGNTIYF. This chain links TRBV5-1 with TRBJ1-3; 7 bases agree with TRBD1. The trim removed 4 bases at V and 0 bases at J, leaving 7 bases unmatched. This CDR3 contains 16 residues. In germline, CDR1 is SGHRS, CDR2 YFSETQ.

V is TRBV6-1 and J is TRBJ2-3; D not resolved. V was clipped by 3 bases and J by 0 bases, with 10 bases between them. The CDR3 is 15 residues long. Germline V gene sequence: CDR1 MNHNS, CDR2 SASEGT. In DNA, the CDR3 is TGTGCCAGCAGTGATTCGGGTTCTAGCACAGATACGCAGTATTTT. Amino acids: CASSDSGSSTDTQYF.